Below, 10 T cell receptor beta chains from the same sample are listed, as sequenced in a study of regulatory T cells in long-lasting Graves disease. Construction of TCR beta libraries relied on iRepertoire HTBI primers and on Arm-PCR targeting CDR3 regions. Each CDR3 protein gets one entry after TCRdb re-called the multiplex PCR reads with MiXCR. The top ten hold around 30% of the sample, which has almost 350,000 distinct CDR3 sequences, about 20% seen once. Time point noted: persistent/refractory GD, antithyroid drugs over 5 years with positive TRAb. The TCR library used RNA extracted from PBMCs. The sample here was peripheral blood mononuclear cells (PBMCs), taken when the disease was refractory, from a patient treated with antithyroid drugs. These receptors all come from a female donor with Graves disease.

This clonotype was detected many times. The J gene is TRBJ1-2, the V gene TRBV7-2; 8 nucleotides match TRBD1. This CDR3 comprises 13 residues. The germline gives CDR1 SGHTA, CDR2 FQGNSA. V lost 5 bases and J lost 7; bases outside the gene matches: 6. CDR3 sequence: CASSLYGQGGYTF. For the CDR3, the DNA is TGTGCCAGCAGCCTCTACGGACAGGGTGGCTACACCTTC.

A word on this clonotype: The junction does not match germline at one end; this may be a read error. CDR3 loop: CASSQLGQGISETQHF. CDR3 sequence (DNA): TGTGCCAGCAGCCAGCTGGGACAGGGGATATCGGAGACCCAGCACTTC. The chain couples TRBV3-1 to TRBJ2-5; TRBD1 matches 10 bases. The CDR3 covers 16 residues. Germline loops: CDR1 LGHDT, CDR2 YNNKEL (reference sequence).

This clonotype turned up a few times. CDR3 amino acids: CASSALSTGVEDGYTF. CDR3 DNA sequence: TGTGCCAGTAGTGCTCTCTCTACAGGGGTTGAGGATGGCTACACCTTC. The chain combines TRBV19 with TRBJ1-2; 7 bases are a match to TRBD1. The trim removed 5 bases at V and 6 bases at J, leaving 15 bases unmatched. Germline V gives CDR1 LNHDA, CDR2 SQIVND (reference sequence). The CDR3 runs to 16 residues.

This clonotype came up many times. The V gene is TRBV7-2, the J gene TRBJ2-6, with D unresolved. V lost 5 bases and J 6 bases, leaving 11 bases between the germline ends. The CDR3 covers 14 residues. The germline V gene has CDR1 SGHTA and CDR2 FQGNSA. The CDR3 coding sequence is TGTGCCAGCAGCACCTCCTTTGTGGCCAACGTCCTGACTTTC. This translates into CASSTSFVANVLTF.

This chain connects TRBV27 to TRBJ2-7; 14 bases align to TRBD2. Germline V gives CDR1 MNHEY, CDR2 SMNVEV (reference sequence). CDR3 size: 17 residues. V was clipped by 1 base and J by 2 bases; unmatched bases: 4. CDR3: CASSLYGTSGSPYEQYF. CDR3 DNA sequence: TGTGCCAGCAGTTTATACGGGACTAGCGGGAGCCCCTACGAGCAGTACTTC.

There are a few counts of this clonotype. The gene calls are TRBV6-1 and TRBJ1-3; D not certain. The CDR3 is made up of 15 amino acids. Germline CDR1 MNHNS, CDR2 SASEGT. Trimming took 6 bases from V and 2 from J, leaving 14 bases between them. The CDR3 protein is CASRILSEPGNTIYF. The DNA of the CDR3 is TGTGCCAGCAGAATATTATCGGAGCCTGGAAACACCATATATTTT.

This clonotype was seen many times. The CDR3 DNA sequence: TGTGCCAGCAGCGCGAGGGGGGGGGTGGACACTGAAGCTTTCTTT. The encoded protein is CASSARGGVDTEAFF. The chain combines TRBV7-2 with TRBJ1-1, with D tentatively TRBD1 (6 bases). This CDR3 contains 15 residues. V lost 5 bases and J lost 3, with 16 bases in between. CDR1 is SGHTA and CDR2 is FQGNSA in the germline V gene.

Concerning this clonotype: The junction shows a germline mismatch at one end, possibly a read error. This chain connects TRBV27 to TRBJ2-4, with D perhaps matching TRBD1 (5 bases). Germline loops: CDR1 MNHEY, CDR2 SMNVEV (reference sequence). This CDR3 contains 14 residues. CDR3 coding DNA: TGTGTCAGCAGTTTAAAGGGGTTCAAAAACATTCAGTACTTC. Protein product: CVSSLKGFKNIQYF.

In the case of this clonotype: This sequence may be a read error, since a much larger clone differs from it by one base. The chain uses TRBV2 and TRBJ2-1; TRBD2 matches 11 bases. The CDR3 loop spans 15 amino acids. Germline loops: CDR1 SNHLY, CDR2 FYNNEI. The CDR3: CASSETSGSPNGQFF. The CDR3 nucleotides are TGTGCCAGCAGCGAAACTAGCGGGAGTCCCAATGGGCAGTTCTTC.

This chain's CDR3 is CASSLGGPQSTQPQHF. The CDR3 DNA is TGTGCCAGCAGTTTGGGGGGACCCCAATCGACCCAGCCCCAGCATTTT. V is TRBV12-3 or TRBV12-4 and J is TRBJ1-5; tentatively, D is TRBD1 (5 bases). V dropped 3 bases and J dropped 7 bases, with 19 bases sitting between them. The CDR3 runs to 16 residues.